Presented here are 9 T cell receptor beta chains from one specimen sequenced in a study of T cell responses to AZD1222 COVID-19 vaccine. Libraries were prepared by immunoSEQ multiplex PCR; TCRdb keeps only in-frame clonotypes and omits some of them. Among tens of thousands of clones listed, more than 75% were seen once. The material was peripheral blood, obtained on day 0 of AZD1222 vaccination. The receptor source for this set is an adult in good health.

The DNA of the CDR3 is TGTGCCAGTAGTACCAGCGGGGGCAGCACAGATACGCAGTATTTT. It encodes CASSTSGGSTDTQYF. V gene TRBV19 combines with J gene TRBJ2-3, with 8 bases aligning to TRBD2. The germline V gene encodes CDR1 LNHDA and CDR2 SQIVND (reference sequence). V gave up 4 bases and J gave up 0 bases; unmatched junction bases: 3. The CDR3 runs 15 residues.

The CDR3 nucleotides read TGCGCCAGAGCCTACAGGGCCTACGAGCAGTACTTC. Protein sequence: CARAYRAYEQYF. The genes are TRBV23-1 and TRBJ2-7, with D maybe TRBD1 (6 bases). TRBV23-1 has ORF status, its function being uncertain. V lost 9 bases and J lost 2, with 11 bases in between. The CDR3 sequence is 12 residues long.

The chain employs TRBV6-1 and TRBJ2-3, with D tentatively TRBD1 (6 bases). The CDR3 is 15 amino acids. Trimming removed 0 bases from V and 4 bases from J, with 11 bases in between. Per germline, CDR1 MNHNS and CDR2 SASEGT. The CDR3 bases are TGTGCCAGCAGTGAAGCGAGATGGGGGCCAGATACGCAGTATTTT. Its protein product is CASSEARWGPDTQYF.

The V gene is TRBV4-1, the J gene TRBJ2-7, with 9 bases matching TRBD1. Unmatched junction bases numbered 4, after V lost 1 base and J lost 0 bases. Germline values: CDR1 MGHRA, CDR2 YSYEKL. CDR3 length: 16 amino acids. For the CDR3, the DNA is TGCGCCAGCAGCCAAGTCCCGGGACAGGGCTCCTACGAGCAGTACTTC. This sequence encodes CASSQVPGQGSYEQYF.

In this sample, this clone turned up once. This chain uses TRBV7-9 with TRBJ1-2; 9 nucleotides line up with TRBD1. V lost 2 bases, J lost 6 bases, and 13 bases stayed unmatched. Germline lookup yields CDR1 SEHNR and CDR2 FQNEAQ (reference sequence). CDR3 length equals 17 residues. This CDR3 is CASSLSGTGSIVDGYTF. In DNA form, the CDR3 reads TGTGCCAGCAGCTTATCCGGGACAGGGAGTATTGTGGATGGCTACACCTTC.

This chain joins TRBV4-3 and TRBJ2-1; tentatively, D is TRBD1 or TRBD2 (5 bases each). Trimming took 4 bases from V and 0 from J, leaving 13 bases between them. The CDR3 runs to 16 residues. Germline CDR1 reads LGHNA; CDR2 reads YSLEER. As DNA, the CDR3 is TGCGCCAGCAGCCTCGGGACGGCGAGCTCCTACAATGAGCAGTTCTTC. It specifies CASSLGTASSYNEQFF.

This chain joins TRBV6-5 and TRBJ1-2, with TRBD1 matching 11 bases. The CDR3 spans 15 residues. Per germline, CDR1 MNHEY and CDR2 SVGAGI. Losses at the gene ends were 4 bases for V and 4 bases for J; bases not matched to a gene: 5. The CDR3 nucleotides read TGTGCCAGCAGTTCCGGACAGGGGGCAATCTATGGCTACACCTTC. It specifies CASSSGQGAIYGYTF.

The chain recombines TRBV28 with TRBJ1-2, with D unresolved. The CDR3 covers 13 residues. Between the trimmed V and J ends, which lost 7 bases and 0 bases, there was a span of 9 bases. The germline gives CDR1 MDHEN, CDR2 SYDVKM. In DNA, the CDR3 is TGTGCCAGCATTCAGCTTTCTAACTATGGCTACACCTTC. It yields the protein CASIQLSNYGYTF.

V gene TRBV19 combines with J gene TRBJ1-1, with 8 bases identical to TRBD1. This CDR3 is 16 amino acids long. With 7 bases clipped from V and 6 bases from J, the junction kept 16 bases outside the gene matches. Germline CDR1 LNHDA, CDR2 SQIVND (reference sequence). CDR3 bases: TGTGCCAGTAACCCCCCGGGACAGGTTTCGTGGGCTGAAGCTTTCTTT. This codes for CASNPPGQVSWAEAFF.